These T cell receptor beta chains were read from a single sample in a study of CD8 T cells in ankylosing spondylitis. Each CDR3 protein is one row after TCRdb ran MiXCR on the 5' RACE reads. The data contain 310,000 or so distinct CDR3 sequences, 20% of them singletons. The sequenced sample consisted of blood, either unsorted or a sorted T cell fraction (not recorded which). Receptors were obtained from a male donor with ankylosing spondylitis or in good health (not recorded which). CDR3s include the opening cysteine and the closing phenylalanine or tryptophan. A D gene is named only where the DNA matches it firmly. Clone size is shown for a subset of rows, as once, few, many or a class of expanded clone.

TRBV6-5	few	NA	TRBJ2-5	CASSSQAQGPETQYF	TGTGCCAGCAGTTCCCAAGCCCAGGGCCCGGAGACCCAGTACTTC
TRBV2	NA	NA	TRBJ2-3	CASSLRSGTDTQYF	TGTGCCAGCAGCCTTAGGAGCGGCACAGATACGCAGTATTTT
TRBV12-3/TRBV12-4	few	NA	TRBJ2-2	CASSSRLTGELFF	TGTGCCAGCAGTTCCCGGCTCACCGGGGAGCTGTTTTTT
TRBV28	NA	NA	TRBJ2-1	CASSLLEQNEQFF	TGTGCCAGCAGTTTATTGGAGCAGAATGAGCAGTTCTTC
TRBV6-5	few	NA	TRBJ1-5	CASSYSKNQPQHF	TGTGCCAGCAGTTACTCGAAAAATCAGCCCCAGCATTTT
TRBV5-5	few	TRBD1	TRBJ1-1	CASSLWTGGNTEAFF	TGTGCCAGCAGCTTGTGGACAGGGGGGAACACTGAAGCTTTCTTT
TRBV12-3/TRBV12-4	many	NA	TRBJ2-6	CASSLGTGANVLTF	TGTGCCAGCAGTTTAGGGACCGGGGCCAACGTCCTGACTTTC
TRBV11-1	few	TRBD2	TRBJ2-5	CASSLISSSGQETQYF	TGTGCCAGCAGCTTAATCTCGTCTAGCGGCCAAGAGACCCAGTACTTC
TRBV11-2	NA	TRBD2	TRBJ2-3	CASSLGGGAADTQYF	TGTGCCAGCAGCTTGGGCGGGGGGGCGGCAGATACGCAGTATTTT
TRBV11-2	many	NA	TRBJ1-1	CASSRNLGGGPNTEAFF	TGTGCCAGCAGCCGAAATCTGGGTGGCGGTCCGAACACTGAAGCTTTCTTT
TRBV6-1	NA	NA	TRBJ2-5	CASSAETARGLQETQYF	TGTGCCAGCAGTGCCGAGACTGCCCGGGGGTTACAAGAGACCCAGTACTTC
TRBV18	NA	NA	TRBJ1-1	CASSLDGQNTEAFF	TGTGCCAGCTCACTGGACGGACAGAACACTGAAGCTTTCTTT
TRBV6-1	few	NA	TRBJ1-2	CASSSAGNTYGYTF	TGTGCCAGCAGCTCCGCCGGGAACACCTATGGCTACACCTTC
TRBV7-2	NA	TRBD1	TRBJ2-2	CTSSWDRGSTGELFF	TGTACCAGCAGCTGGGACAGGGGAAGCACCGGGGAGCTGTTTTTT
TRBV20-1	many	NA	TRBJ1-5	CSANLNGNSNQPQHF	TGCAGTGCTAACCTGAATGGGAATAGCAATCAGCCCCAGCATTTT
TRBV11-2	few	NA	TRBJ1-4	CASSLSTGGASNEKLFF	TGTGCCAGCAGCTTATCGACTGGGGGGGCATCTAATGAAAAACTGTTTTTT
TRBV5-4	NA	TRBD2	TRBJ2-2	CASSSGLAVNTGELFF	TGTGCCAGCAGCTCGGGACTAGCGGTGAACACCGGGGAGCTGTTTTTT
TRBV6-1	NA	NA	TRBJ1-1	CASSEASKGRAFF	TGTGCCAGCAGTGAAGCGAGTAAGGGGAGAGCTTTCTTT
TRBV29-1	many	NA	TRBJ1-1	CSALTPRRTEAFF	TGCAGCGCCCTGACCCCACGGCGCACTGAAGCTTTCTTT
TRBV6-4	NA	TRBD2	TRBJ2-3	CASSETGTSGTDTQYF	TGTGCCAGCAGTGAAACCGGGACTAGCGGCACAGATACGCAGTATTTT
TRBV10-3	NA	TRBD1	TRBJ1-2	CAISGDRAYYTF	TGTGCCATCAGTGGGGACAGGGCCTACTACACCTTC
TRBV3-1	few	NA	TRBJ2-3	CASSHRTDTQYF	TGTGCCAGCAGCCACCGGACAGATACGCAGTATTTT